This T cell receptor (beta chain) stems from a study of T cell responses to AZD1222 COVID-19 vaccine. Study-level results: A reported finding is that nearly half of spike-specific TCRs target unmutated variant regions. Vaccine-associated CD4 TCRs ranged over spike, dominating at 160-218 and 743-854. Clonal diversity may have been underestimated, and the donors were mostly white British, with more females than males.

Second-dose timings of about 4 or about 12 weeks were pooled. On this clone itself: Antigen unknown.

Clones were read by immunoSEQ multiplex PCR, and TCRdb kept only the in-frame ones, dropping some. The table lists about 140,000 clones, approximately 92% of them singletons. Sequencing used peripheral blood, obtained 28 days after the second AZD1222 dose. This TCR was sampled from an adult who received the AZD1222 COVID-19 vaccine.

CDR3 residues: CASSNPGDTRRAFF. In nucleotides, the CDR3 is TGTGCCAGTAGTAATCCAGGGGATACGAGGAGAGCTTTCTTT. The rearrangement links TRBV19 to TRBJ1-1, with D tentatively TRBD1 (6 bases). The length of the CDR3 is 14 residues. V was shortened by 4 bases and J by 10 bases, with 19 bases between the two germline ends. Germline-derived CDR1 and CDR2 are LNHDA and SQIVND (reference sequence).